The 20 T cell receptor beta chains in this list originate from one sample, sequenced in a study of blood T cells in healthy people across ages (dated by TCRdb to the mid-2010s). Libraries were built with 5' RACE. The sequencer listed for this sample is Illumina HiSeq 2500. A second about 7 to 12 cycle PCR used a sample-barcoded 5' primer and a J-beta primer mix. TCRdb cleaned the public reads at Q25 with fastp, built clones with MiXCR and kept in-frame beta chains. Rows are combined by CDR3 protein, so each entry shows the most common genes and DNA. The sample table holds 650,000 to 950,000 distinct CDR3 sequences, of which 40% to 50% were seen once. Jointly, the top ten make up under 20% of the sample. Material for sequencing was blood. The receptors were sampled from a man in his fifties or sixties in good health.

This chain connects TRBV7-9 to TRBJ1-5; a weak D match, TRBD1 (5 bases). The CDR3 length is 14 residues. V dropped 5 bases and J dropped 0 bases, with 8 bases sitting between them. Germline V lookup: CDR1 SEHNR, CDR2 FQNEAQ (reference sequence). CDR3 bases: TGTGCCAGCAGCCGGGGGGATAGCAATCAGCCCCAGCATTTT. This gives the protein CASSRGDSNQPQHF.

CDR3 in DNA: TGTGCCAGCAGCTTAACGAGGGGAGCGGGGGGGCTGACAGATACGCAGTATTTT. Translation gives CASSLTRGAGGLTDTQYF. The rearrangement uses TRBV11-2 and TRBJ2-3, with TRBD2 identical over 10 bases. The CDR3 length is 18 residues. CDR1 and CDR2 (germline): SGHAT, FQNNGV. The V gene end was trimmed by 2 bases and the J gene end by 3 bases; junction bases not matched to a gene: 11.

This clonotype was recorded a few times. This chain links TRBV5-1 with TRBJ1-2; D ambiguous. In germline, CDR1 is SGHRS, CDR2 YFSETQ. This CDR3 comprises 13 residues. Trimming took off 4 bases at V and 7 bases at J, with 14 bases between the two ends. CDR3 nucleotide sequence: TGCGCCAGCAGCCTGTGGACCTCGGGTGGCTACACCTTC. It encodes CASSLWTSGGYTF. Using reference TRBV5-1 and TRBJ1-2 for the parts outside the CDR3, the full variable domain is KAGVTQTPRYLIKTRGQQVTLSCSPISGHRSVSWYQQTPGQGLQFLFEYFSETQRNKGNFPGRFSGRQFSNSRSEMNVSTLELGDSALYLCASSLWTSGGYTFGSGTRLTVV.

The chain uses TRBV7-9 and TRBJ2-1; D possibly corresponds to TRBD2 (5 bases). CDR3 size: 19 residues. Trimming took 5 bases from V and 3 from J, leaving 26 bases between them. CDR1 and CDR2 from the germline V gene are SEHNR and FQNEAQ (reference sequence). CDR3 region: CASSPSKSQTGRNYNEQFF. The CDR3 nucleotides read TGTGCCAGCAGCCCCTCAAAAAGTCAAACGGGAAGAAACTACAATGAGCAGTTCTTC.

This chain joins TRBV5-1 and TRBJ2-1; maybe TRBD1 (8 bases). The germline V and J ends were trimmed by 6 bases and 0 bases, with 13 bases remaining between them. The germline V gene has CDR1 SGHRS and CDR2 YFSETQ. The CDR3 length is 15 residues. The CDR3 loop is CASISGTGSYNEQFF. CDR3 DNA sequence: TGCGCCAGCATCAGCGGGACAGGCTCCTACAATGAGCAGTTCTTC.

This clonotype was picked up a small number of times. The chain joins TRBV3-1 to TRBJ1-2; D unclear. The CDR3 has 13 residues. CDR1 is LGHDT and CDR2 is YNNKEL in the germline V gene (reference sequence). V was trimmed by 1 base and J by 7 bases, leaving 10 bases between them. CDR3 sequence reads: CASSQGIQTGYTF. The CDR3 region has the DNA TGTGCCAGCAGCCAAGGAATCCAAACTGGCTACACCTTC.

The rearrangement joins TRBV3-1 to TRBJ2-3; 7 nucleotides line up with TRBD1. V was clipped by 7 bases and J by 3 bases; unmatched bases: 25. Germline CDR1 is LGHDT and CDR2 is YNNKEL (reference sequence). The CDR3 runs 20 residues. The CDR3 sequence: CASNNPRDRGISGWTDTQYF. The CDR3 coding sequence is TGTGCCAGCAACAATCCCCGGGACAGAGGGATCTCGGGGTGGACAGATACGCAGTATTTT.

Only a few counts were recorded for this clonotype. This rearrangement joins TRBV3-1 to TRBJ1-2; D uncertain. The CDR3 covers 12 residues. Trimming removed 7 bases from V and 4 bases from J, with 10 bases in between. Looked up from germline, CDR1 is LGHDT and CDR2 is YNNKEL (reference sequence). CDR3 bases: TGTGCCAGCAAACGGGTGGGCTATGGCTACACCTTC. Encoded protein: CASKRVGYGYTF.

The CDR3 loop is CASSPPRTAYNEQFF. The CDR3 DNA sequence: TGTGCCAGCTCACCACCGCGGACAGCCTACAATGAGCAGTTCTTC. The chain carries TRBV18 and TRBJ2-1; D is perhaps TRBD1 (6 bases). Trimming left V 0 bases short and J 2 bases short, with 8 bases between. This CDR3 region has 15 residues. CDR1 is KGHSH, CDR2 LQKENI, per germline.

V is TRBV27 and J is TRBJ2-7; the D is unclear. Near its end, the DNA agrees better with TRBJ2-5, so the J call may be wrong. Germline CDR1 is MNHEY and CDR2 is SMNVEV (reference sequence). This CDR3 has 13 amino acids. As DNA, the CDR3 is TGTGCCAGCAAGTCGGTCCCGGGAGAGACCCAGTACTTC. Its protein product is CASKSVPGETQYF.

The rearrangement joins TRBV2 to TRBJ2-6; D not certain. Per germline, CDR1 SNHLY and CDR2 FYNNEI. The length of the CDR3 is 15 residues. V was clipped by 7 bases and J by 0 bases, with 10 bases between them. In nucleotides, the CDR3 is TGTGCCAGCATGGGCAGATACTCTGGGGCCAACGTCCTGACTTTC. It is translated as CASMGRYSGANVLTF. Supplemented by reference TRBV2 and TRBJ2-6, the full variable domain reads EPEVTQTPSHQVTQMGQEVILRCVPISNHLYFYWYRQILGQKVEFLVSFYNNEISEKSEIFDDQFSVERPDGSNFTLKIRSTKLEDSAMYFCASMGRYSGANVLTFGAGSRLTVL.

The CDR3 DNA reads TGTGCCAGCAGCCCCTCCCCGGGACAGGGTTCATCTGGGGCCAACGTCCTGACTTTC. It encodes CASSPSPGQGSSGANVLTF. The chain uses TRBV13 and TRBJ2-6; 9 bases are a match to TRBD1. The V gene's germline CDR1 is PRHDT and CDR2 FYEKMQ (reference sequence). Losses at the gene ends were 5 bases for V and 1 base for J; bases not matched to a gene: 12. The CDR3 has 19 amino acids.

This clonotype was seen more than once but under ten times. The chain uses TRBV5-1 and TRBJ2-5; 7 bases fit TRBD2. Unmatched junction bases numbered 6, after V lost 3 bases and J lost 4 bases. CDR1 and CDR2 (germline): SGHRS, YFSETQ. This CDR3 spans 14 amino acids. Here the CDR3 reads CASSSGRVGETQYF. The CDR3 DNA reads as TGCGCCAGCAGCTCGGGGAGGGTGGGAGAGACCCAGTACTTC.

The chain recombines TRBV7-2 with TRBJ1-2; 8 nucleotides line up with TRBD1. CDR1 is SGHTA, CDR2 FQGNSA, per germline. J was trimmed by 3 bases and V by 5 bases; bases with no gene match: 17. CDR3 length equals 18 residues. The CDR3 region has the DNA TGTGCCAGCAGCCCGGGGGGTGCAGGGGGCGGATTGTACTATGGCTACACCTTC. Translated: CASSPGGAGGGLYYGYTF.

In this sample, this clonotype turned up a few times. The CDR3: CASRTNRDVKSYEQYF. The CDR3 nucleotides are TGTGCCAGCAGGACGAACCGGGACGTAAAATCCTACGAGCAGTACTTC. This chain joins TRBV6-2 or TRBV6-3 and TRBJ2-7; D is perhaps TRBD1 or TRBD2 (5 bases each). CDR1 MNHEY and CDR2 SVGEGT come from the germline V gene. CDR3 length: 16 residues. Between the trimmed V and J ends, which lost 6 bases and 1 base, there was a span of 19 bases.

This chain links TRBV12-3 or TRBV12-4 with TRBJ1-6; D gene ambiguous. The CDR3 contains 15 residues. The V end lost 7 bases, the J end lost 9 bases, and 19 bases lay between the germline ends. The CDR3 nucleotides are TGTGCCAGCACCTACGGACGGGGAGTTGGTTCACCCCTCCACTTT. Protein: CASTYGRGVGSPLHF.

The rearrangement joins TRBV4-3 to TRBJ1-6; 11 bases are a match to TRBD1. J was trimmed by 10 bases and V by 1 base; bases with no gene match: 3. In germline, CDR1 is LGHNA, CDR2 YSLEER. CDR3 length: 15 amino acids. In DNA form, the CDR3 reads TGCGCCAGCAGCCAAGCGGACAGGGGGCGGTCACCCCTCCACTTT. This translates into CASSQADRGRSPLHF.

This clonotype was detected a few times. This rearrangement joins TRBV12-5 to TRBJ2-6; the D gene is possibly TRBD1 (6 bases). The V end was cut by 5 bases, the J end by 0 bases, with 14 bases between. Germline V lookup: CDR1 LGHNT, CDR2 FRNRAP. The CDR3 spans 17 residues. CDR3 sequence reads: CASGPGHLSSGANVLTF. In nucleotides, the CDR3 is TGTGCTAGTGGTCCGGGACACCTCAGCTCTGGGGCCAACGTCCTGACTTTC. Filled out from reference TRBV12-5 and TRBJ2-6, the complete variable domain reads DARVTQTPRHKVTEMGQEVTMRCQPILGHNTVFWYRQTMMQGLELLAYFRNRAPLDDSGMPKDRFSAEMPDATLATLKIQPSEPRDSAVYFCASGPGHLSSGANVLTFGAGSRLTVL.

In DNA form, the CDR3 reads TGTGCCAGCAGTGTGCGCCGTATTAGCAATCAGCCCCAGCATTTT. It encodes CASSVRRISNQPQHF. The chain joins TRBV28 to TRBJ1-5, with no clear D. Germline V gives CDR1 MDHEN, CDR2 SYDVKM. The CDR3 is 15 amino acids. V gave up 5 bases and J gave up 0 bases, with 11 bases separating them.

The V call is TRBV6-2 or TRBV6-3, the J call TRBJ1-5; D gene unclear. This CDR3 contains 15 residues. Germline values: CDR1 MNHEY, CDR2 SVGEGT. V was clipped by 6 bases and J by 0 bases, with 12 bases between them. In nucleotides, the CDR3 is TGTGCCAGCAGCCCGACGGATTATAGCAATCAGCCCCAGCATTTT. Protein: CASSPTDYSNQPQHF.